The present T cell receptor beta chain was sequenced within a study of human T cells and chemical hapten exposure. A remark on this clonotype: Antigen unknown.

Unfractionated whole blood was the source of the extracted total RNA. Per the authors' pipeline: A typical sample had 93,000 or so TCRs, with about 23,224 to 700,000 overall. Using its own MiXCR run on the 5' RACE reads, TCRdb lists one record per CDR3 protein. The V and J calls come from TCRdb's annotation, not from the publication. The sample yields some 78,000 distinct CDR3 sequences, under 10% seen once. General study findings and limits: Once DPC sensitization occurred, TCRs above 1 in 1000 frequency showed no change.

The clonotype comes from a male donor in good health.

DNA of the CDR3: TGTGCCAGCAGCTCGGGTCCGGAGACTGAAGCTTTCTTT. The encoded protein is CASSSGPETEAFF. The V and J genes are TRBV7-6 and TRBJ1-1; D is undetermined. This CDR3 is 13 amino acids long. Looked up from germline, CDR1 is SGHVS and CDR2 is FNYEAQ. Trimming pared 4 bases from V and 5 bases from J, leaving 11 bases between.